Listed below are T cell receptor beta chains from one sample, sequenced in a study of blood T cell repertoires in COVID-19. TCRdb's table, derived via immunoSEQ multiplex PCR, lists solely in-frame clones and lacks some. Of 200,000 or so clones in the sample, approximately 87% were seen once. The sequenced material came from peripheral blood. The source is a woman in her 70s with acute or convalescent COVID-19. The CDR3 runs from the conserved cysteine through the conserved F or W. D genes are given only for firm matches. Some rows have no size entry. The others give once, few or many, or a class for an expanded clone.

TGTGCCAGCATCCCACCAGGGGGATCCACCGGGGAGCTGTTTTTT | CASIPPGGSTGELFF | TRBV7-8 | NA | TRBD1 | TRBJ2-2
TGTGCCAGCGGAAGGGGGGGGCTCAACACCGGGGAGCTGTTTTTT | CASGRGGLNTGELFF | TRBV6-5 | NA | NA | TRBJ2-2
TGTGCCAGTAGTAAAGGCGGGGCTTACAATGAGCAGTTCTTC | CASSKGGAYNEQFF | TRBV19 | NA | NA | TRBJ2-1
TGTGCCAGCAGCCGGGATAGCGGGAACCACAATGAGCAGTTCTTC | CASSRDSGNHNEQFF | TRBV3-1/TRBV3-2 | NA | TRBD2 | TRBJ2-1
TGTGCCAGCAGCCCCCCAGTGGGGCGAGACACTGAAGCTTTCTTT | CASSPPVGRDTEAFF | TRBV6-5 | NA | NA | TRBJ1-1
TGTGCCAGCAGCTTAGTGAGGATGAACACTGAAGCTTTCTTT | CASSLVRMNTEAFF | TRBV7-8 | NA | NA | TRBJ1-1
TGCGCCAGCAGCAAAGGGGACAAACTCAACTATGGCTACACCTTC | CASSKGDKLNYGYTF | TRBV5-1 | NA | NA | TRBJ1-2
TGTGCCAGCAGATCACAGGGGAACACTGAAGCTTTCTTT | CASRSQGNTEAFF | TRBV11-2 | NA | NA | TRBJ1-1
TGTGCCAGCAGCTTACAGGGGAGGTACACTGAAGCTTTCTTT | CASSLQGRYTEAFF | TRBV5-4 | once | TRBD1 | TRBJ1-1
TGTGCCAGCAGGGGAGGAGCCTACGAGCAGTACTTC | CASRGGAYEQYF | TRBV12-3/TRBV12-4 | NA | NA | TRBJ2-7
TGTGCCAGCAGTTCACTAACGGGACTAGCGACAGATACGCAGTATTTT | CASSSLTGLATDTQYF | TRBV27 | few | TRBD2 | TRBJ2-3
TGCGCCAGCAGCTTAGAAACAGGCTATGGCTACACCTTC | CASSLETGYGYTF | TRBV5-1 | NA | NA | TRBJ1-2
TGTGCCAGCAGCTCCGGACAGCGGAACACTGAAGCTTTCTTT | CASSSGQRNTEAFF | TRBV7-6 | NA | NA | TRBJ1-1
TGCGCCAGCAGCCCCGGTAGCGGCTCCTACGAGCAGTACTTC | CASSPGSGSYEQYF | TRBV5-1 | NA | NA | TRBJ2-7
TGTGCCAGCAGCTTAGCAGGACAGGGAATGGAGGGGTACGAGCAGTACTTC | CASSLAGQGMEGYEQYF | TRBV7-2 | NA | TRBD1 | TRBJ2-7
TGTGCCAGTAGTTCCCATGCGGGTGGCTACACCTTC | CASSSHAGGYTF | TRBV19 | NA | NA | TRBJ1-2
TGTGCCAGTAGTAGGGGACAGGGAAAGGACCTCAATCAGCCCCAGCATTTT | CASSRGQGKDLNQPQHF | TRBV19 | NA | TRBD1 | TRBJ1-5
TGTGCCAGCAGTTACTCGGGCCAGGGGGCCTACGAGCAGTACTTC | CASSYSGQGAYEQYF | TRBV6-6 | NA | TRBD1 | TRBJ2-7
TGCGCCAGCAGTGAGCCCTACGACAGGGCCAAAAACATTCAGTACTTC | CASSEPYDRAKNIQYF | TRBV10-2 | NA | NA | TRBJ2-4
TGTGCCAGCTCACCAATTGAGTATCAACGGGACTACCTAAACACCGGGGAGCTGTTTTTT | CASSPIEYQRDYLNTGELFF | TRBV18 | NA | TRBD2 | TRBJ2-2
TGTGCCAGCAGTATTGACCGTGGGACTGGCTATGGCTACACCTTC | CASSIDRGTGYGYTF | TRBV6-5 | NA | NA | TRBJ1-2
TGTGCCATCAGTGAGGGTCCGACTAGCGGGGGAGAGACCCAGTACTTC | CAISEGPTSGGETQYF | TRBV10-3 | NA | TRBD2 | TRBJ2-5